This is a list of T cell receptor beta chains from one sample in a study of cytomegalovirus exposure and HLA in healthy donors. The protocol was immunoSEQ multiplex PCR, while the TCRdb copy is restricted to in-frame clones and leaves out a portion. The ten most abundant clones cover 2% to 2.5% of a sample with approximately 110,000 clones. Sequenced: PBMCs. The receptors shown here come from a man aged 35-49 years in good health and CMV-seronegative. The CDR3 runs from the conserved cysteine through the conserved F or W. Fields, in order: CDR3 protein, CDR3 DNA, V gene, J gene, D gene. D genes are given only for firm matches.

CASSTATGDYEQYF	TGTGCCAGCAGCACAGCGACAGGAGACTACGAGCAGTACTTC	TRBV5-4	TRBJ2-7	.
CASSLGGISTDTQYF	TGTGCCAGCAGCTTGGGCGGGATTAGCACAGATACGCAGTATTTT	TRBV11-3	TRBJ2-3	.
CASSLGTGSYNEQFF	TGCGCCAGCAGCTTAGGGACAGGCTCCTACAATGAGCAGTTCTTC	TRBV5-1	TRBJ2-1	TRBD1
CASSLRLAYEQYF	TGTGCCAGCAGCTTAAGACTAGCCTACGAGCAGTACTTC	TRBV7-9	TRBJ2-7	.
CASSSRGGSNYEQYF	TGTGCCAGCAGCTCAAGAGGTGGGAGTAACTACGAGCAGTACTTC	TRBV7-6	TRBJ2-7	.
CAWSAGRGYEQYF	TGTGCCTGGAGTGCCGGCAGGGGCTACGAGCAGTACTTC	TRBV30	TRBJ2-7	.
CASSQGAGGYNEQFF	TGCGCCAGCAGCCAAGGAGCGGGAGGGTACAATGAGCAGTTCTTC	TRBV4-3	TRBJ2-1	TRBD2
CASSVTGPNTGELFF	TGTGCCAGCAGTGTGACAGGGCCGAACACCGGGGAGCTGTTTTTT	TRBV2	TRBJ2-2	TRBD1
CASSEVPGLAEDTQYF	TGTGCCAGCAGTGAAGTACCCGGACTAGCGGAAGATACGCAGTATTTT	TRBV2	TRBJ2-3	TRBD2
CASSFIPGEETQYF	TGTGCCAGCAGTTTTATTCCGGGGGAAGAGACCCAGTACTTC	TRBV27	TRBJ2-5	.
CASSSRGQAFLSYGYTF	TGTGCCAGCAGTTCACGGGGACAGGCCTTTCTCTCCTATGGCTACACCTTC	TRBV27	TRBJ1-2	TRBD1
CASSLVPGLNQPQHF	TGCGCCAGCAGCTTGGTACCAGGGCTGAATCAGCCCCAGCATTTT	TRBV5-1	TRBJ1-5	.
CASSSPGSYEQYF	TGTGCCAGCAGCTCTCCTGGCAGCTACGAGCAGTACTTC	TRBV5-4	TRBJ2-7	.
CASSGGIWHTYNEQFF	TGTGCCAGCAGCGGGGGGATCTGGCACACCTACAATGAGCAGTTCTTC	TRBV5-6	TRBJ2-1	.
CASSNKREESDTQYF	TGTGCCAGTAGTAATAAGCGGGAGGAGTCAGATACGCAGTATTTT	TRBV19	TRBJ2-3	TRBD2
CASSLAGRVDEQYF	TGTGCCAGCAGCTTAGCGGGTCGGGTGGACGAGCAGTACTTC	TRBV7-9	TRBJ2-7	.
CASGGGLEGDTQYF	TGTGCCAGCGGGGGGGGACTAGAAGGAGATACGCAGTATTTT	TRBV28	TRBJ2-3	TRBD2
CASSLDSNYGYTF	TGTGCCAGCAGCCTAGACAGTAACTATGGCTACACCTTC	TRBV7-2	TRBJ1-2	.
CASSRQLLSGRAVTDTQYF	TGTGCCAGCAGCCGGCAGTTATTGAGCGGGAGGGCAGTGACAGATACGCAGTATTTT	TRBV7-9	TRBJ2-3	TRBD2
CASSPAGANVLTF	TGCGCCAGTTCTCCGGCTGGGGCCAACGTCCTGACTTTC	TRBV5-1	TRBJ2-6	.
CASSAGGQGVSIDNEQFF	TGTGCCAGCAGCGCGGGGGGACAGGGGGTATCTATTGACAATGAGCAGTTCTTC	TRBV13	TRBJ2-1	TRBD1
CAWSVLGGSYNEQFF	TGTGCCTGGAGTGTATTGGGCGGGAGCTACAATGAGCAGTTCTTC	TRBV30	TRBJ2-1	TRBD2
CASSYSGTAGANVLTF	TGTGCCAGCAGTTACTCGGGGACAGCTGGGGCCAACGTCCTGACTTTC	TRBV6-5	TRBJ2-6	TRBD1
CASRASASTDTQYF	TGTGCCAGCAGGGCTAGCGCAAGCACAGATACGCAGTATTTT	TRBV13	TRBJ2-3	.
CSVGGSFTDTQYF	TGCAGCGTTGGCGGGAGCTTCACAGATACGCAGTATTTT	TRBV29-1	TRBJ2-3	TRBD2
CSARDSSYEQYF	TGCAGCGCAAGGGACAGCTCCTACGAGCAGTACTTC	TRBV29-1	TRBJ2-7	TRBD1
CASSFRRTSDYNEQFF	TGTGCCAGCAGCTTTCGACGGACTAGCGACTACAATGAGCAGTTCTTC	TRBV5-4	TRBJ2-1	TRBD2
CASSQGLLSGNTIYF	TGCGCCAGCAGCCAAGGGTTACTGTCTGGAAACACCATATATTTT	TRBV4-1	TRBJ1-3	.
CASRPDRVRAGGLRPNTGELFF	TGTGCCAGCAGACCCGACAGGGTGAGAGCGGGAGGCCTCCGGCCGAACACCGGGGAGCTGTTTTTT	TRBV7-8	TRBJ2-2	TRBD2
CASSPGAGFMNTEAFF	TGTGCCAGCAGCCCAGGAGCAGGGTTTATGAACACTGAAGCCTTCTTT	TRBV11-3	TRBJ1-1	.
CSARGGGGYTF	TGCAGTGCTAGGGGAGGTGGCGGCTACACCTTC	TRBV20-1	TRBJ1-2	.
CASSWTGKADQPQHF	TGTGCCAGCAGCTGGACAGGGAAGGCGGATCAGCCCCAGCATTTT	TRBV7-2	TRBJ1-5	TRBD1
CASSLASGTGPYNEQFF	TGTGCCAGCAGCTTGGCGAGCGGGACAGGGCCCTACAATGAGCAGTTCTTC	TRBV5-4	TRBJ2-1	TRBD1
CASSIGMTGAKESNQPQHF	TGTGCCAGTAGTATAGGAATGACAGGGGCCAAAGAGAGCAATCAGCCCCAGCATTTT	TRBV19	TRBJ1-5	TRBD1
CASSLWGEAASPLHF	TGCGCCAGCAGCTTGTGGGGAGAAGCGGCTTCACCCCTCCACTTT	TRBV5-1	TRBJ1-6	.
CASSPRGKYEQYF	TGTGCCAGCAGCCCCAGAGGGAAATACGAGCAGTACTTC	TRBV7-8	TRBJ2-7	.
CASSPHRQGRPNTEAFF	TGTGCCAGCAGCCCCCACAGACAGGGTCGCCCGAACACTGAAGCTTTCTTT	TRBV7-2	TRBJ1-1	TRBD1
CAWSAGLGDQPQHF	TGTGCCTGGAGTGCGGGACTGGGGGATCAGCCCCAGCATTTT	TRBV30	TRBJ1-5	.
CASSFTGGTNEKLFF	TGTGCCAGCAGCTTCACAGGGGGCACTAATGAAAAACTGTTTTTT	TRBV7-9	TRBJ1-4	TRBD1
CASSRGLGTEAFF	TGCGCCAGCAGCCGAGGGTTGGGCACTGAAGCTTTCTTT	TRBV5-1	TRBJ1-1	.
CAISAGGQAGAFF	TGTGCCATCAGTGCCGGGGGACAGGCGGGGGCTTTCTTT	TRBV10-3	TRBJ1-1	TRBD1
CASSVDGDRGRGEQYF	TGTGCCAGCAGTGTTGATGGTGACAGGGGGCGAGGCGAGCAGTACTTC	TRBV6-1	TRBJ2-7	TRBD1
CASSRRGSGANVLTF	TGTGCCAGCAGTCGCAGGGGATCTGGGGCCAACGTCCTGACTTTC	TRBV28	TRBJ2-6	.
CASSHGTGREQYF	TGTGCCAGCAGCCACGGGACAGGGAGGGAGCAGTACTTC	TRBV28	TRBJ2-7	TRBD1
CASSKMGQELNTEAFF	TGTGCCAGCAGTAAAATGGGACAGGAGTTGAACACTGAAGCTTTCTTT	TRBV28	TRBJ1-1	TRBD1
CASSSSSGTTQEQYF	TGTGCCAGCAGCTCCTCCAGCGGGACGACCCAGGAGCAGTACTTC	TRBV7-2	TRBJ2-7	TRBD2
CASSSVPRDYEQYF	TGTGCCAGTAGTAGTGTACCGCGAGACTACGAGCAGTACTTC	TRBV19	TRBJ2-7	.
CASTRQVFSSYEQYF	TGTGCCAGCACTAGACAGGTTTTTAGCTCCTACGAGCAGTACTTC	TRBV6-1	TRBJ2-7	.
CASSERGQVLDVNTEAFF	TGTGCCAGCAGTGAAAGAGGACAGGTTCTTGACGTGAACACTGAAGCTTTCTTT	TRBV6-1	TRBJ1-1	TRBD1
CASSLSRGETQYF	TGTGCCAGCAGCTTAAGTCGGGGGGAGACCCAGTACTTC	TRBV7-2	TRBJ2-5	.
CASKNPWTGETQYF	TGTGCCAGCAAAAACCCCTGGACAGGCGAGACCCAGTACTTC	TRBV6-5	TRBJ2-5	TRBD1
CATRYRFGSYEQYF	TGTGCCACTCGGTACAGGTTTGGCTCCTACGAGCAGTACTTC	TRBV28	TRBJ2-7	.
CASRGTSKYNEQFF	TGTGCCAGCAGGGGGACTAGCAAGTACAATGAGCAGTTCTTC	TRBV2	TRBJ2-1	TRBD2
CASSLSSGTLYEQYF	TGTGCCAGCAGCTTAAGTAGCGGGACTCTTTACGAGCAGTACTTC	TRBV11-2	TRBJ2-7	TRBD2
CASSGRGDYSNQPQHF	TGTGCCAGCAGCGGTAGAGGGGACTATAGCAATCAGCCCCAGCATTTT	TRBV5-5	TRBJ1-5	.
CASRETGAYEQYF	TGTGCCAGTAGAGAGACAGGGGCCTACGAGCAGTACTTC	TRBV19	TRBJ2-7	TRBD1
CASSRLAGGSDTQYF	TGTGCCAGCAGCCGACTAGCGGGAGGCTCAGATACGCAGTATTTT	TRBV2	TRBJ2-3	TRBD2
CAWTGSDTEAFF	TGTGCCTGGACAGGTTCTGACACTGAAGCTTTCTTT	TRBV30	TRBJ1-1	.
CASSTDREAKNIQYF	TGTGCCAGCAGTACGGACAGGGAAGCCAAAAACATTCAGTACTTC	TRBV11-3	TRBJ2-4	TRBD1